Below are 21 T cell receptor beta chains sequenced from a single sample in a study of blood T cell repertoires in COVID-19. The data were produced by immunoSEQ multiplex PCR, yet TCRdb's version contains in-frame clones alone and is incomplete. The table shows 130,000 to 150,000 clones, with around 87% occurring only once. The material sequenced was peripheral blood. The source of these receptors is a man in his fifties who had recovered from COVID-19.

The chain recombines TRBV11-3 with TRBJ2-6; D gene ambiguous. This CDR3 comprises 19 residues. Trimming removed 3 bases from V and 1 base from J, with 19 bases in between. The V gene's germline CDR1 is SGHNT and CDR2 YENEEA. The CDR3 DNA sequence: TGTGCCAGCAGCTTTTCTCTACTTAGTATTAGATCTGGGGCCAACGTCCTGACTTTC. Its protein product is CASSFSLLSIRSGANVLTF.

V usage is TRBV3-1 (or the pseudogene TRBV3-2) and J usage is TRBJ2-2; D remains unclear. Germline CDR1 and CDR2: LGHDT and YNNKEL (reference sequence). This CDR3 spans 17 amino acids. V was trimmed by 0 bases and J by 4 bases, leaving 15 bases between them. CDR3 DNA: TGTGCCAGCAGCCAAGAAATGACCCAACGAGGCACCGGGGAGCTGTTTTTT. It is translated as CASSQEMTQRGTGELFF.

The V gene is TRBV30, the J gene TRBJ2-3, with 10 bases matching TRBD2. Trimming removed 5 bases from V and 2 bases from J; junction bases left unmatched: 4. Germline V gene lookup returns CDR1 GTSNPN and CDR2 SVGIG (reference sequence). The CDR3 loop spans 14 amino acids. In DNA, the CDR3 is TGTGCCTGGGATACTAGCGGGGTCACAGATACGCAGTATTTT. It yields the protein CAWDTSGVTDTQYF.

The CDR3 region has the DNA TGTGCCAGCTCCTTAGTGGGGGGAACGACCTACGAGCAGTACTTC. Protein: CASSLVGGTTYEQYF. This sequence joins TRBV13 and TRBJ2-7; D may be TRBD2 (6 bases). Germline V gives CDR1 PRHDT, CDR2 FYEKMQ (reference sequence). The CDR3 is 15 amino acids. Trimming stripped 8 bases from V and 2 bases from J, with 19 bases between.

The gene calls are TRBV7-8 and TRBJ1-6, with TRBD1 as a possible D gene (6 bases). Looked up from germline, CDR1 is SGHVS and CDR2 is FQNEAQ. Deletions cut 2 bases from V and 5 bases from J, with 13 bases between. This CDR3 spans 16 amino acids. CDR3 DNA sequence: TGTGCCAGCAGCTTAATAGGGGGTAATGATAATTCACCCCTCCACTTT. It specifies CASSLIGGNDNSPLHF.

The rearrangement uses TRBV4-3 and TRBJ1-4; D remains unclear. V lost 0 bases and J 0 bases, leaving 8 bases between the germline ends. The CDR3 extends over 16 amino acids. Germline assignment: CDR1 LGHNA and CDR2 YSLEER. CDR3 in amino acids: CASSQEWASTNEKLFF. The CDR3 DNA follows: TGCGCCAGCAGCCAAGAATGGGCCTCAACTAATGAAAAACTGTTTTTT.

V usage is TRBV18 and J usage is TRBJ2-2; TRBD1 matches 10 bases. With V trimmed by 3 bases and J by 4 bases, 2 bases remained unmatched. Germline V lookup: CDR1 KGHSH, CDR2 LQKENI. This CDR3 is built from 15 residues. The DNA for the CDR3 is TGTGCCAGCTCACCCGGGACAGGGGCCACCGGGGAGCTGTTTTTT. Translating gives CASSPGTGATGELFF.

V usage is TRBV5-1 and J usage is TRBJ2-6; D possibly corresponds to TRBD1 (5 bases). V was clipped by 0 bases and J by 4 bases, with 11 bases between them. The CDR3 loop spans 16 amino acids. CDR1 is SGHRS, CDR2 YFSETQ, per germline. CDR3 sequence: CASSLEGSSGANVLTF. The CDR3 nucleotides read TGCGCCAGCAGCTTGGAGGGGTCGTCGGGGGCCAACGTCCTGACTTTC. Based on the CDR3 plus reference TRBV5-1 and TRBJ2-6, the full variable domain is KAGVTQTPRYLIKTRGQQVTLSCSPISGHRSVSWYQQTPGQGLQFLFEYFSETQRNKGNFPGRFSGRQFSNSRSEMNVSTLELGDSALYLCASSLEGSSGANVLTFGAGSRLTVL.

The rearrangement uses TRBV10-3 and TRBJ1-3, with D perhaps TRBD1 (6 bases). V lost 2 bases and J 1 base, leaving 9 bases between the germline ends. The CDR3 is 15 amino acids. Germline CDR1 and CDR2: ENHRY and SYGVKD. The CDR3 sequence: CAISEDTGSGNTIYF. CDR3 coding DNA: TGTGCCATCAGTGAGGATACAGGGTCTGGAAACACCATATATTTT.

The chain carries TRBV11-1 and TRBJ1-1; 9 bases map to TRBD1. V trimming: 8 bases; J trimming: 5 bases; junction bases outside the gene matches: 12. Germline V gene sequence: CDR1 SGHAT, CDR2 FQDESV (reference sequence). The CDR3 spans 15 residues. The CDR3 sequence is CASCPHRGLRTEAFF. CDR3 DNA sequence: TGTGCCAGCTGCCCTCACAGGGGGCTGAGGACTGAAGCTTTCTTT.

This clone occurred a few times. CDR3 loop: CASSSTSGLTYEQYF. CDR3 nucleotide sequence: TGTGCCAGCAGCTCAACTAGCGGGCTTACCTACGAGCAGTACTTC. This chain joins TRBV5-5 and TRBJ2-7; TRBD2 aligns across 9 bases. The CDR3 consists of 15 residues. V gave up 3 bases and J gave up 2 bases; unmatched junction bases: 6. Germline V lookup: CDR1 SGHKS, CDR2 YYEKEE (reference sequence).

The chain uses TRBV7-3 and TRBJ2-3; D unclear. Per the germline V gene, CDR1 is SGHTA and CDR2 is FQGTGA. This CDR3 has 13 residues. V dropped 5 bases and J dropped 6 bases, with 12 bases sitting between them. CDR3 loop: CASSVDSPDTQYF. CDR3 in DNA: TGTGCCAGCAGCGTCGACTCCCCGGATACGCAGTATTTT.

The gene calls are TRBV19 and TRBJ1-3; 10 bases fit TRBD1. Trimming cost V 1 base and J 8 bases; bases outside gene matches: 14. Germline assignment: CDR1 LNHDA and CDR2 SQIVND (reference sequence). The length of the CDR3 is 18 residues. In nucleotides, the CDR3 is TGTGCCAGTAGTATAGTTCCGGTTCGACAGGGGGCTCGCTACACCATATATTTT. This codes for CASSIVPVRQGARYTIYF. Looking up the rest from reference TRBV19 and TRBJ1-3 gives the full variable domain: DGGITQSPKYLFRKEGQNVTLSCEQNLNHDAMYWYRQDPGQGLRLIYYSQIVNDFQKGDIAEGYSVSREKKESFPLTVTSAQKNPTAFYLCASSIVPVRQGARYTIYFGEGSWLTVV.

The rearrangement uses TRBV7-3 and TRBJ1-2; the match to TRBD1 covers 10 bases. The V gene's germline CDR1 is SGHTA and CDR2 FQGTGA. V shed 5 bases, J shed 8 bases, and the junction held 11 bases outside the gene matches. The CDR3 has 15 residues. In DNA form, the CDR3 reads TGTGCCAGCAGCCAGACAGAGGGGACAGGGGAGGGCTACACCTTC. Encoded protein: CASSQTEGTGEGYTF.

This clone was found a few times. This chain uses TRBV11-3 with TRBJ2-7; TRBD1 agrees at 7 bases. Germline V gene sequence: CDR1 SGHNT, CDR2 YENEEA. V gave up 5 bases and J gave up 1 base; unmatched junction bases: 8. The CDR3 sequence is 15 residues long. CDR3 nucleotides: TGTGCCAGCAGCCTCCGGGACAGTGCATCCTACGAGCAGTACTTC. This encodes CASSLRDSASYEQYF.

V and J are TRBV9 and TRBJ1-5; 7 nucleotides line up with TRBD1. There are 14 residues in the CDR3. V was clipped by 0 bases and J by 7 bases; unmatched bases: 4. The germline CDR1 and CDR2 sequences are SGDLS and YYNGEE. The CDR3 reads CASSVGQGGQPQHF. For the CDR3, the DNA is TGTGCCAGCAGCGTAGGTCAGGGGGGCCAGCCCCAGCATTTT.

This chain links TRBV3-1 (or the pseudogene TRBV3-2) with TRBJ1-4, with a possible D match to TRBD1 (5 bases). V was cut by 0 bases and J by 7 bases, with 9 bases left in between. This CDR3 region has 14 residues. Germline V gene data show CDR1 as LGHDT and CDR2 as YNNKEL (reference sequence). The chain's CDR3 is CASSQDRATEKLFF. CDR3 nucleotides: TGTGCCAGCAGCCAAGACAGGGCTACTGAAAAACTGTTTTTT.

The CDR3 DNA reads as TGTGCCAGCAGTTTATCTGCTAGCGGGGGGCTCTACAATGAGCAGTTCTTC. Translating it yields CASSLSASGGLYNEQFF. The gene calls are TRBV27 and TRBJ2-1; 11 nucleotides agree with TRBD2. This CDR3 region has 17 residues. Germline V gene data show CDR1 as MNHEY and CDR2 as SMNVEV (reference sequence). After removal of 0 bases from V and 3 bases from J, the junction contained 4 bases not matched to a gene.

The chain employs TRBV14 and TRBJ2-6, with 9 bases matching TRBD1. V was clipped by 4 bases and J by 4 bases; unmatched bases: 11. This CDR3 spans 18 amino acids. CDR1 is SGHDN and CDR2 is FVKESK in the germline V gene. The CDR3 loop reads CASSPGPGTGPGANVLTF. The CDR3 DNA sequence: TGTGCCAGCAGCCCCGGTCCCGGGACAGGGCCGGGGGCCAACGTCCTGACTTTC.

V is TRBV7-2 and J is TRBJ2-1, with TRBD2 matching over 8 bases. With V trimmed by 2 bases and J by 3 bases, 3 bases remained unmatched. The germline V gene has CDR1 SGHTA and CDR2 FQGNSA. The CDR3 runs 15 residues. CDR3 in amino acids: CASSLNSGDYNEQFF. The CDR3 nucleotides read TGTGCCAGCAGCTTAAATAGCGGGGACTACAATGAGCAGTTCTTC.

As concerns this clone: This may arise from a read error, as a much more abundant clone is one base away. This chain joins TRBV4-3 and TRBJ1-1, with no clear D. The CDR3 sequence is 16 residues long. The germline CDR1 and CDR2 sequences are LGHNA and YSLEER. The CDR3 coding sequence is TGCACCAGCAGCCAATCCGAAGATCTATTTAACACTGAAGCTTTCTTT. Its translation: CTSSQSEDLFNTEAFF.